This passage covers 9 T cell receptor beta chains from one sample sequenced in a study of blood T cell repertoires in COVID-19. The method was immunoSEQ multiplex PCR; TCRdb's version includes in-frame clones alone and lacks a portion of them. The sample includes about 280,000 clones, roughly 88% of them seen just once. Sequenced sample: peripheral blood. These receptors were collected from a man younger than 35 with active or convalescent COVID-19.

The chain carries TRBV7-6 and TRBJ1-5; 8 positions match TRBD1. CDR3 size: 16 residues. CDR1 and CDR2 from the germline V gene are SGHVS and FNYEAQ. V shed 3 bases and J 2 bases; nucleotides not matched to a gene: 6. The CDR3 DNA is TGTGCCAGCAGCTTTGGCGCGGACAGGGGCAATCAGCCCCAGCATTTT. The encoded protein is CASSFGADRGNQPQHF.

The genes are TRBV5-6 and TRBJ2-7; D uncertain. Per germline, CDR1 SGHDT and CDR2 YYEEEE. The CDR3 runs to 13 residues. The V end lost 0 bases, the J end lost 3 bases, and 7 bases lay between the germline ends. CDR3 nucleotide sequence: TGTGCCAGCAGCTTGGACAGTTACTACGAGCAGTACTTC. Encoded protein: CASSLDSYYEQYF.

The gene calls are TRBV11-3 and TRBJ1-1; maybe TRBD1 (6 bases). This CDR3 contains 11 residues. Deletions cut 5 bases from V and 8 bases from J, with 9 bases between. Germline CDR1 and CDR2: SGHNT and YENEEA. CDR3 coding DNA: TGTGCCAGCAGCCACGGACAGGAAGCTTTCTTT. This sequence encodes CASSHGQEAFF.

CDR3 protein: CASSISTGDSPLHF. DNA of the CDR3: TGCGCCAGCAGCATATCTACGGGGGATTCACCCCTCCACTTT. The chain has TRBV5-1 and TRBJ1-6; maybe TRBD1 (5 bases). Germline lookup yields CDR1 SGHRS and CDR2 YFSETQ. Trimming shortened V by 4 bases and J by 8 bases, and 13 bases separated the two germline ends. This CDR3 contains 14 residues.

V usage is TRBV5-1 and J usage is TRBJ2-5; D perhaps matches TRBD2 (6 bases). The V and J ends lost 4 bases and 5 bases respectively, with 21 bases between them. CDR3 size: 16 residues. Germline CDR1 is SGHRS and CDR2 is YFSETQ. The CDR3 region has the DNA TGCGCCAGCAGCCCAGGACTAACTACGTCAATGGAGACCCAGTACTTC. It translates to CASSPGLTTSMETQYF.

The J gene is TRBJ1-1, the V gene TRBV6-5; 7 nucleotides align to TRBD1. The CDR3 spans 15 residues. The V gene's germline CDR1 is MNHEY and CDR2 SVGAGI. V shed 7 bases, J shed 9 bases, and the junction held 17 bases outside the gene matches. CDR3 in amino acids: CASTQGGRLAKKAFF. The CDR3 DNA reads as TGTGCCAGCACCCAAGGGGGCAGACTGGCTAAGAAAGCTTTCTTT.

The chain combines TRBV4-3 with TRBJ2-2; perhaps TRBD2 as D (7 bases). The germline V gene has CDR1 LGHNA and CDR2 YSLEER. The CDR3 is 16 amino acids. The ends were cut back, 0 bases at V and 4 bases at J, with 12 bases in the middle. The CDR3 sequence is CASSQDGGGPTGELFF. CDR3 sequence (DNA): TGCGCCAGCAGCCAAGATGGGGGGGGGCCCACCGGGGAGCTGTTTTTT.

The CDR3 DNA reads as TGTGCCACCAGCAGAGATCAGGGTCAGGGTGAAAAACTGTTTTTT. Its protein product is CATSRDQGQGEKLFF. The chain couples TRBV15 to TRBJ1-4, with D perhaps TRBD1 (5 bases). This CDR3 contains 15 residues. The V end was cut by 0 bases, the J end by 7 bases, with 12 bases between. The V gene's germline CDR1 is LNHNV and CDR2 YYDKDF (reference sequence).

The DNA of the CDR3 is TGTGCCACCAGCAGAGAAGAGGGTTGGGATGGCTACACCTTC. Amino acids: CATSREEGWDGYTF. The chain employs TRBV15 and TRBJ1-2; D gene ambiguous. CDR3 length: 14 amino acids. Germline values: CDR1 LNHNV, CDR2 YYDKDF (reference sequence). V lost 0 bases, J lost 6 bases, and 11 bases lay in between.